Below are 21 T cell receptor beta chains sequenced from a single sample in a study of cytomegalovirus exposure and HLA in healthy donors. Primers included in the PCR were 60 Vbeta and 13 Jbeta primers. Here immunoSEQ multiplex PCR was the method, and the copy in TCRdb shows in-frame clones only, minus some. The data show about 210,000 clones, around 86% seen once. Sequenced: PBMCs. These receptors all stem from a woman between 45 and 60 years old in good health and CMV-seropositive.

V and J are TRBV4-1 and TRBJ1-2; 12 bases are shared with TRBD1. Germline lookup yields CDR1 MGHRA and CDR2 YSYEKL. After removal of 3 bases from V and 0 bases from J, the junction contained 5 bases not matched to a gene. The CDR3 loop spans 17 amino acids. CDR3 residues: CASSQWDRGRANYGYTF. The CDR3 coding sequence is TGCGCCAGCAGCCAGTGGGACAGGGGGCGAGCTAACTATGGCTACACCTTC.

CDR3 bases: TGTGCCTGGAGGTCCCTGGCGGCTAATGAAAAACTGTTTTTT. Translation gives CAWRSLAANEKLFF. J is TRBJ1-4 and V is TRBV30; D not certain. V was cut by 3 bases and J by 3 bases, with 11 bases left in between. The germline CDR1 and CDR2 sequences are GTSNPN and SVGIG (reference sequence). The CDR3 sequence is 14 residues long.

The V gene is TRBV19, the J gene TRBJ1-4; 10 positions match TRBD1. Trimming cost V 7 bases and J 0 bases; bases outside gene matches: 8. Germline values: CDR1 LNHDA, CDR2 SQIVND (reference sequence). The CDR3 loop spans 17 amino acids. CDR3 DNA: TGTGCCAGTAACCCGGACAGGGGGACGGCAACTAATGAAAAACTGTTTTTT. It codes for CASNPDRGTATNEKLFF.

J is TRBJ2-7 and V is TRBV6-1, with 12 nucleotides matching TRBD1. The CDR3 spans 14 residues. CDR1 and CDR2 (germline): MNHNS, SASEGT. V was pared by 9 bases and J by 4 bases, with 7 bases of the junction left unmatched. CDR3 loop: CASTPGQGAYEQYF. Written as DNA, the CDR3 is TGTGCCAGTACCCCGGGACAGGGGGCTTACGAGCAGTACTTC.

V usage is TRBV2 and J usage is TRBJ2-7, with D possibly being TRBD2 (5 bases). The CDR3 length is 15 residues. CDR1 SNHLY and CDR2 FYNNEI come from the germline V gene. V was trimmed by 2 bases and J by 3 bases, leaving 14 bases between them. CDR3 region: CASSETTRGIYEQYF. The DNA for the CDR3 is TGTGCCAGCAGTGAAACTACACGGGGAATCTACGAGCAGTACTTC.

This clone was observed a handful of times. The chain is built from TRBV7-2 and TRBJ2-2, with 7 bases fitting TRBD2. CDR1 SGHTA and CDR2 FQGNSA come from the germline V gene. CDR3 length: 15 residues. J was trimmed by 5 bases and V by 4 bases; bases with no gene match: 7. CDR3 DNA: TGTGCCAGCAGCTGGGGGGGGGTGACGACCGGGGAGCTGTTTTTT. Encoded protein: CASSWGGVTTGELFF. The whole variable domain, filled in from reference TRBV7-2 and TRBJ2-2, reads GAGVSQSPSNKVTEKGKDVELRCDPISGHTALYWYRQSLGQGLEFLIYFQGNSAPDKSGLPSDRFSAERTGGSVSTLTIQRTQQEDSAVYLCASSWGGVTTGELFFGEGSRLTVL.

This clone occurred once. The genes are TRBV7-3 and TRBJ2-7; 7 positions match TRBD1. J was trimmed by 3 bases and V by 0 bases; bases with no gene match: 2. Germline CDR1 SGHTA, CDR2 FQGTGA. The CDR3 covers 14 residues. The CDR3 region is CASSLTPGGYEQYF. DNA of the CDR3: TGTGCCAGCAGCTTAACACCAGGGGGCTACGAGCAGTACTTC.

The chain is built from TRBV6-1 and TRBJ1-6; D may be TRBD1 (5 bases). V lost 1 base to trimming and J lost 8 bases, with 15 bases between them. CDR3 length: 16 amino acids. The germline V gene encodes CDR1 MNHNS and CDR2 SASEGT. DNA of the CDR3: TGTGCCAGCAGTGAAGTTGGGCAGGGTGTTTATTCACCCCTCCACTTT. Protein: CASSEVGQGVYSPLHF.

V and J are TRBV2 and TRBJ2-7, with D maybe TRBD2 (6 bases). Germline V gene sequence: CDR1 SNHLY, CDR2 FYNNEI. V was clipped by 2 bases and J by 7 bases, with 15 bases between them. The CDR3 runs 14 residues. The CDR3 sequence is CASSEIQRREEQYF. CDR3 nucleotide sequence: TGTGCCAGCAGTGAAATACAGCGGAGGGAGGAGCAGTACTTC.

The chain combines TRBV27 with TRBJ2-3; TRBD1 might be the D (5 bases). CDR3 length: 12 residues. Germline lookup yields CDR1 MNHEY and CDR2 SMNVEV (reference sequence). The V end was cut by 5 bases, the J end by 7 bases, with 10 bases between. This CDR3 reads CASSRGVHTQYF. CDR3 nucleotides: TGTGCCAGCAGTAGGGGTGTCCATACGCAGTATTTT.

The chain uses TRBV7-9 and TRBJ2-5, with 9 bases fitting TRBD1. CDR3 length: 15 amino acids. Germline trimming cut 3 bases from V and 2 bases from J; bases unmatched to any gene: 4. Germline loops: CDR1 SEHNR, CDR2 FQNEAQ (reference sequence). CDR3 coding DNA: TGTGCCAGCAGCTTTCCTGGACAGGGGCAAGAGACCCAGTACTTC. Translation gives CASSFPGQGQETQYF. The full variable domain, in which reference TRBV7-9 and TRBJ2-5 provide the parts outside the CDR3, is DTGVSQNPRHKITKRGQNVTFRCDPISEHNRLYWYRQTLGQGPEFLTYFQNEAQLEKSRLLSDRFSAERPKGSFSTLEIQRTEQGDSAMYLCASSFPGQGQETQYFGPGTRLLVL.

In the case of this clone: This sample includes further DNA sequences coding for the same CDR3. The V gene is TRBV9, the J gene TRBJ2-5; perhaps TRBD2 as D (5 bases). CDR3 size: 15 residues. V was pared by 0 bases and J by 5 bases, with 14 bases between. CDR1 and CDR2 (germline): SGDLS, YYNGEE. The CDR3 is CASSVGGLALETQYF. The CDR3 DNA sequence: TGTGCCAGCAGCGTAGGGGGTCTAGCCCTGGAGACCCAGTACTTC.

This chain joins TRBV6-5 and TRBJ1-1; D unresolved. Germline CDR1 reads MNHEY; CDR2 reads SVGAGI. V was shortened by 5 bases and J by 3 bases, with 7 bases between the two germline ends. This CDR3 spans 12 amino acids. DNA of the CDR3: TGTGCCAGCAGTCCAACACACACTGAAGCTTTCTTT. Translating it yields CASSPTHTEAFF.

The sample holds a few counts of this clone. The chain carries TRBV28 and TRBJ1-6; TRBD1 might be the D (5 bases). The CDR3 consists of 12 residues. V lost 8 bases, J lost 13 bases, and 15 bases lay in between. CDR1 and CDR2 from the germline V gene are MDHEN and SYDVKM. DNA for the CDR3: TGTGCCAGCCTCCGGGGGTTGGCCCCCCTCCACTTT. It codes for CASLRGLAPLHF.

V usage is TRBV5-1 and J usage is TRBJ1-6; D is perhaps TRBD1 (5 bases). With 1 base removed from V and 7 bases from J, the gap between germline ends came to 9 bases. Germline values: CDR1 SGHRS, CDR2 YFSETQ. The CDR3 consists of 14 residues. This chain's CDR3 is CASSLPDRNSPLHF. In DNA, the CDR3 is TGCGCCAGCAGCTTGCCAGACAGAAATTCACCCCTCCACTTT. The whole variable domain, filled in from reference TRBV5-1 and TRBJ1-6, reads KAGVTQTPRYLIKTRGQQVTLSCSPISGHRSVSWYQQTPGQGLQFLFEYFSETQRNKGNFPGRFSGRQFSNSRSEMNVSTLELGDSALYLCASSLPDRNSPLHFGNGTRLTVT.

The chain employs TRBV28 and TRBJ1-1, with D tentatively TRBD1 (6 bases). V lost 3 bases and J lost 7, with 12 bases in between. This CDR3 spans 13 amino acids. Germline CDR1 reads MDHEN; CDR2 reads SYDVKM. Written as DNA, the CDR3 is TGTGCCAGCAGTTTGGCAGGGGACGTTGAAGCTTTCTTT. Encoded protein: CASSLAGDVEAFF.

The rearrangement uses TRBV7-6 and TRBJ2-3, with TRBD2 matching over 9 bases. The V and J ends lost 5 bases and 6 bases, in that order; junction bases with no gene match: 15. CDR3 length: 17 amino acids. The germline CDR1 and CDR2 sequences are SGHVS and FNYEAQ. The CDR3 region is CASSQPEASGVGDTQYF. In nucleotides, the CDR3 is TGTGCCAGCAGCCAGCCAGAAGCTAGCGGGGTTGGGGATACGCAGTATTTT.

The chain is built from TRBV7-6 and TRBJ2-3; maybe TRBD2 (6 bases). This CDR3 comprises 14 residues. V dropped 3 bases and J dropped 2 bases, with 9 bases sitting between them. Germline V gives CDR1 SGHVS, CDR2 FNYEAQ. The CDR3 spells CASSLGGNTDTQYF. The CDR3, as DNA: TGTGCCAGCAGCTTGGGCGGGAACACAGATACGCAGTATTTT.

This chain uses TRBV19 with TRBJ1-5; weak D call: TRBD1 (6 bases). CDR3 size: 16 residues. The V gene lost 5 bases and the J gene lost 0 bases, with 14 bases spanning the gap. Germline CDR1 LNHDA, CDR2 SQIVND (reference sequence). CDR3 amino acids: CASSPTGHYSNQPQHF. For the CDR3, the DNA is TGTGCCAGTAGTCCGACAGGTCACTATAGCAATCAGCCCCAGCATTTT.

The chain recombines TRBV19 with TRBJ1-2; 8 bases agree with TRBD1. Germline CDR1 LNHDA, CDR2 SQIVND (reference sequence). CDR3 length equals 17 residues. Trimming took 6 bases from V and 4 from J; bases not matched to a gene: 16. In DNA, the CDR3 is TGTGCCAGTAGAGATGGAGGATTTGGACAGGGAACCTATGGCTACACCTTC. Its protein is CASRDGGFGQGTYGYTF.

In this sample, this clone turned up a few times. The chain combines TRBV7-9 with TRBJ1-2; D unresolved. The V and J ends lost 4 bases and 4 bases respectively, with 13 bases between them. Germline values: CDR1 SEHNR, CDR2 FQNEAQ (reference sequence). This CDR3 spans 14 amino acids. DNA of the CDR3: TGTGCCAGCAGCTCCCCTAGAACCTTCTATGGCTACACCTTC. Protein: CASSSPRTFYGYTF.